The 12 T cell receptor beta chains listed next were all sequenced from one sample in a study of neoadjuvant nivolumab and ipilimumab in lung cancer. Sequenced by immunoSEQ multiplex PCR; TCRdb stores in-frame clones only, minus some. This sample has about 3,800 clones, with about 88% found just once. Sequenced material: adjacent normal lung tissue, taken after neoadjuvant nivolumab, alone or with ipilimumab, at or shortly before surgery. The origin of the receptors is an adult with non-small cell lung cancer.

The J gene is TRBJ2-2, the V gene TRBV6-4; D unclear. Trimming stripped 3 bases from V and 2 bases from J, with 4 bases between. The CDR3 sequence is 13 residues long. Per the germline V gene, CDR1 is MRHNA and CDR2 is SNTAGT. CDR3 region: CASSEKNTGELFF. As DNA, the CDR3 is TGTGCCAGCAGTGAGAAAAACACCGGGGAGCTGTTTTTT.

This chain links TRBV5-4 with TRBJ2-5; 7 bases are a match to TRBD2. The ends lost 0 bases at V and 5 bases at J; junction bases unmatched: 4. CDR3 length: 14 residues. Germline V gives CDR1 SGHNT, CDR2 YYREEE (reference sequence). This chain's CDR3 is CASSLGGSGETQYF. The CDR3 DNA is TGTGCCAGCAGCTTGGGCGGGAGCGGGGAGACCCAGTACTTC.

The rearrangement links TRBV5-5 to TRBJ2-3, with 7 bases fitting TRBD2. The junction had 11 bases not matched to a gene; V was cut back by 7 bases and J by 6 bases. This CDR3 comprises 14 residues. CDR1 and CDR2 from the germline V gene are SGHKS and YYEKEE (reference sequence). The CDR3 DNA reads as TGTGCCAGCCACCCTAGTGGGAGGGGTGATACGCAGTATTTT. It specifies CASHPSGRGDTQYF.

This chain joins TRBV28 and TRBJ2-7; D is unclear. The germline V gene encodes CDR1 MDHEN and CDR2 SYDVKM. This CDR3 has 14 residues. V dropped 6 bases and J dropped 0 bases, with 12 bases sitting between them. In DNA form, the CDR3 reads TGTGCCAGCAGGATCTCGGTAAACTCCTACGAGCAGTACTTC. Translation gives CASRISVNSYEQYF.

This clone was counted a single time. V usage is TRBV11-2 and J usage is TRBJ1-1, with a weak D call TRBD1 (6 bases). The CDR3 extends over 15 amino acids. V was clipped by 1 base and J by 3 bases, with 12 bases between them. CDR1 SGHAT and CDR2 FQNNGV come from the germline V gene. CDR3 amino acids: CASSLAPTGYTEAFF. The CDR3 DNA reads TGTGCCAGCAGCTTAGCCCCCACAGGGTACACTGAAGCTTTCTTT.

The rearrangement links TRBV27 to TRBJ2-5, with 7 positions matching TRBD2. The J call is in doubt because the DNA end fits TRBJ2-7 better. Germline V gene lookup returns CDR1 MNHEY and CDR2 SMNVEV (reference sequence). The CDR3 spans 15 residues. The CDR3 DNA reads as TGTGCCAGCAGTTTATGGGGCGGGAGCCAAAACGAGCAGTACTTC. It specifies CASSLWGGSQNEQYF.

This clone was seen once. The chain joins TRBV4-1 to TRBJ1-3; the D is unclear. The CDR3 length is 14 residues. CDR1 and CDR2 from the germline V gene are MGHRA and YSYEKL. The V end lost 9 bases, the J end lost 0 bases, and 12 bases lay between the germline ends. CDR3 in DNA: TGCGCCAGTACCGGTGGCCCCTCTGGAAACACCATATATTTT. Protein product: CASTGGPSGNTIYF.

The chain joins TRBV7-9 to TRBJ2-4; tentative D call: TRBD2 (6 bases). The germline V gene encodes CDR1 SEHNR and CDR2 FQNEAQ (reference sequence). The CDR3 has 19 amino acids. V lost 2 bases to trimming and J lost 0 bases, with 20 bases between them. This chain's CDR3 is CASSLKAPWDSGAKNIQYF. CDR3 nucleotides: TGTGCCAGCAGCTTAAAGGCCCCCTGGGACTCGGGAGCCAAAAACATTCAGTACTTC.

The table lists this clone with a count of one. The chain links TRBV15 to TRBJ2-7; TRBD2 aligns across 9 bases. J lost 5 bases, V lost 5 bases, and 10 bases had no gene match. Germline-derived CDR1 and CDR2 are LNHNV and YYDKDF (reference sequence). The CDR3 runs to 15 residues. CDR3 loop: CATSGGTAGGNEQYF. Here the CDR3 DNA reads TGTGCCACCAGCGGCGGTACAGCGGGAGGCAACGAGCAGTACTTC.

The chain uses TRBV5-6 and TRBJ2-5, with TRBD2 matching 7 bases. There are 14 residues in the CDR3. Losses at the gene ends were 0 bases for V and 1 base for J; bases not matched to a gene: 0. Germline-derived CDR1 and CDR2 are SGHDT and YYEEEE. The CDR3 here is CASSLAGGQETQYF. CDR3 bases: TGTGCCAGCAGCTTGGCGGGGGGCCAAGAGACCCAGTACTTC.

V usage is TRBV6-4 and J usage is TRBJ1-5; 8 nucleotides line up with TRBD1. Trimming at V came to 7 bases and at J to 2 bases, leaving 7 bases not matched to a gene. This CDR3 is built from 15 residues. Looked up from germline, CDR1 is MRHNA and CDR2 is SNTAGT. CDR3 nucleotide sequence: TGTGCCAGCAACCGACAGGGGAGTGGCAATCAGCCCCAGCATTTT. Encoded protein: CASNRQGSGNQPQHF.

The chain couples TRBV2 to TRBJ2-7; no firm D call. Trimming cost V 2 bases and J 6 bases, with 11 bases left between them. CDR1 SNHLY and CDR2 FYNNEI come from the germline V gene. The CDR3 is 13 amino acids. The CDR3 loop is CASSERLNVEQYF. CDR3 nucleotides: TGTGCCAGCAGTGAACGGCTCAACGTCGAGCAGTACTTC.